This TCR beta chain was identified in a study of beta chain features in type 1 diabetes (dated by TCRdb to the late 2010s). Regarding the research as a whole: Mean age, gender distribution, total cell number and subset yield were not different between patients and healthy donors. Across all samples, 107,917,701 sorted cells were examined, and cell number per subset correlated strongly with RNA yield. In the study, recently diagnosed type 1 diabetes patients and matched healthy donors were compared on the TCRB repertoires of their sorted circulating CD4+ T cell subsets. Naive and central memory subsets were obtained from all 30 or so donors, but regulatory and stem cell-like memory subsets were isolated from only 8 patients and roughly eight healthy donors.

Study-wide findings and limitations: At VDJ recombination sites, type 1 diabetes patients had fewer insertions and more deleted nucleotides, which implies abnormalities in thymic rearrangement. Naive, central memory and regulatory TCRB repertoires appeared to be more alike among patients than among healthy donors. Type 1 diabetes patients showed a moderate but significant shortening of TCRB CDR3 length in all four CD4+ subsets. Because the HLA sub-analyses included only small numbers of individuals, any influence of HLA type on TCRB rearrangement was left unresolved. Because cDNA was sequenced instead of genomic DNA, highly expressing activated cells could be over-represented, though the groups showed no difference in activation or CD3 levels. Shorter templates might have been favored by PCR, but patient and control samples were amplified and corrected together, so both groups would have been affected equally by any skew.

Each donor gave one peripheral blood draw, averaging around 120 mL, which was collected into heparinised tubes. Naive, central memory, regulatory and stem cell-like memory CD4+ T cells were sorted on a BD FACSAria II using a panel including CD45RO, CCR7, CD25, CD127, CD95 and CD27. A purity above 98% was achieved for all sorted populations. PBMCs were separated immediately by Lymphoprep density gradient centrifugation and were stained directly, without being cultured. Samples were stained and sorted in pairs, with one healthy donor and one patient per experiment, so that batch effects were minimized. All of the isolated RNA was reverse transcribed with the High Capacity cDNA Reverse Transcription Kit, so expressed TCRB transcripts were sequenced. Deep immunoSEQ sequencing was performed on naive, central memory and regulatory T cell samples, with an average of roughly 3.6 million total reads per sample. Sorted cells were lysed in RLT buffer and RNA was extracted with DNase-treated RNeasy Micro or Mini kits, depending on cell number. Each cell subset was processed separately to prevent cross-contamination, with patient and healthy donor samples processed together. TCRB sequences were amplified from cDNA with the immunoSEQ multiplex PCR, producing 87-bp fragments spanning the CDR3 region. Sequencing of the amplicons was performed on the Illumina HiSeq platform. On the study's bioinformatics: Synthetic template baselines were used to correct PCR bias computationally, reads within Hamming distance 2 were collapsed, and singletons that could not be merged were discarded. By aligning reads against IMGT, V, D and J genes, CDR3 length, and insertions or deletions at six rearrangement sites were assigned. Clonotype counts were normalized to sorted cell number within each subset before computing true diversity and Gini coefficients with the tcR R package. The overlap coefficient, calculated on TCRB nucleotide sequences, was used to quantify repertoire sharing. As a proxy for the pre-selection repertoire, out-of-frame TCRB sequences from naive cells were analyzed. TCRdb re-hosts the immuneACCESS table, in-frame sequences only. Its copies lack some clones; in the studies checked, an unresolved V gene accounts for under half of them, and the cause for the rest is not known. V and J calls and clone size are as listed in that table; D and trimming were resolved from the DNA. A total of approximately 150,000 clones appear in this sample, 63% of them only once. Together, the top ten hold roughly 0.089% of the sample.

With regard to this clone: Its antigen remains unidentified. No per-base quality is available; no much larger clone lies one base away.

The CDR3 numbers 13 residues from cysteine through phenylalanine. The only DNA kept is the CDR3, 39 bases in frame from the first base. V loses 0 bases of germline sequence and J loses 5 bases, and the interval between the two ends is 7 bases. The germline V gene (reference sequence) yields LNHDA for CDR1 and SQIVND for CDR2. The clonotype was recovered from a man in his thirties or forties with type 1 diabetes. The sequence is built from TRBV19 and TRBJ1-1; TRBD1 is a possible D gene, resting on 6 matching bases. Material: naive CD4+ T cells from blood. The sample's cell subset or site label is to be understood as: true naive CD4+ T cells. In nucleotides, the sequence is TGTGCCAGTAGTATAGACAGGGGAACTGAAGCTTTCTTT. Protein translation: CASSIDRGTEAFF.